The 2 T cell receptor beta chains presented below share a single source sample, sequenced in a study of a mutant IDH1 vaccine in newly diagnosed glioma. Clones were read by immunoSEQ multiplex PCR, and TCRdb kept only the in-frame ones, dropping some. The data contain over 45,000 clones, around 84% of them singletons. Documented time point: week 5, during vaccination. Every single dose of the vaccine, 300 ug of mutant IDH1 20-mer peptide, came with topical imiquimod. These receptors' targets are unknown. The specimen comprised PBMCs, sampled from a glioma patient whose treatment included an IDH1 peptide vaccine. All receptors come from a woman in her forties or fifties with glioma.

The chain couples TRBV19 to TRBJ1-1, with 7 nucleotides matching TRBD1. The germline CDR1 and CDR2 sequences are LNHDA and SQIVND (reference sequence). The CDR3 runs to 14 residues. J lost 5 bases, V lost 6 bases, and 9 bases had no gene match. CDR3 DNA sequence: TGTGCCAGTAGCGAAAAGGGGGCGAGGACTGAAGCTTTCTTT. Translation gives CASSEKGARTEAFF.

V usage is TRBV4-2 and J usage is TRBJ2-1, with TRBD2 identical over 7 bases. This CDR3 has 16 amino acids. Germline lookup yields CDR1 LGHNA and CDR2 YNFKEQ. The V segment lost 3 bases and the J segment 7 bases; nucleotides outside the gene matches: 12. For the CDR3, the DNA is TGTGCCAGCAGCCAGCCCCGGGCTCGGGGAGGGAATGAGCAGTTCTTC. Its protein is CASSQPRARGGNEQFF.